This T cell receptor (beta chain) was sequenced during a study of shared clonotypes between healthy human individuals. Notes on the study in general: The donor pool, a small one, limited the genetic and exposure-history diversity represented. Sampling covered blood only; tissue repertoires likely differ. Approximately 4.9% of naive CD4 clonotypes were shared across four donors.

Sequenced by immunoSEQ multiplex PCR; TCRdb stores in-frame clones only, minus some. The sample has 850,000 to 1,200,000 clones, about 77% seen once. With respect to this clone: Its antigen is currently unknown.

The sample comprised memory CD4+ T cells sorted from blood. Stated subset: CD45RA-negative fraction. This receptor was obtained from a man aged 18 to 29 in good health.

The CDR3 protein is CASASGAAALGTQYF. DNA for the CDR3: TGTGCCAGCGCTAGCGGGGCGGCCGCCCTGGGTACGCAGTATTTT. The rearrangement uses TRBV2 and TRBJ2-3; 9 bases agree with TRBD2. This CDR3 contains 15 residues. Germline assignment: CDR1 SNHLY and CDR2 FYNNEI. V gave up 8 bases and J gave up 8 bases; unmatched junction bases: 14.